These T cell receptor beta chains were read from a single sample in a study of Ad26.COV2.S vaccination and SARS-CoV-2 variants. This table comes from immunoSEQ multiplex PCR, and its TCRdb copy is limited to in-frame clones, with some not included. The data hold 350,000 to 400,000 clones, with about 85% observed a single time. The sequenced sample was peripheral blood, obtained in a trial of Ad26.COV2.S vaccine versus placebo. The origin of the receptors is a person between 18 and 65 years old who received the Ad26.COV2.S COVID-19 vaccine or a placebo. CDR3s include the opening cysteine and the closing phenylalanine or tryptophan. Fields, in order: J gene, CDR3 length, D gene, V gene, clone size, CDR3 DNA, CDR3 protein. A D gene is named only where the DNA matches it firmly. Some rows mark clone size as missing; the rest say once, few, many or name a class of expanded clone.

TRBJ1-1 | 14 | NA | TRBV7-9 | few | TGTGCCAGCAGCTTAGGAGGGACACCACTGGTAGCTTTCTTT | CASSLGGTPLVAFF
TRBJ1-5 | 15 | TRBD1 | TRBV19 | NA | TGTGCCAGTAGGCCCCGGGACAGGTGGGATCAGCCCCAGCATTTT | CASRPRDRWDQPQHF
TRBJ2-5 | 12 | NA | TRBV29-1 | NA | TGCAGCGTTGATATTTCAATGAAGACCCAGTACTTC | CSVDISMKTQYF
TRBJ2-7 | 17 | NA | TRBV14 | NA | TGTGCCAGCAGCCAAGAATTCTGGACTGATCACTCCTACGAGCAGTACTTC | CASSQEFWTDHSYEQYF
TRBJ1-1 | 15 | NA | TRBV7-2 | NA | TGTGCCAGCAGCCCGCCCCTGGTGAGGAACACTGAAGCTTTCTTT | CASSPPLVRNTEAFF
TRBJ2-7 | 17 | NA | TRBV5-6 | NA | TGTGCCAGCAGCTTATTCGGCGGCAGCAGAGTTTCCTACGAGCAGTACTTC | CASSLFGGSRVSYEQYF
TRBJ2-7 | 14 | NA | TRBV7-6 | NA | TGTGCCAGCAGCCCGTACTTAAACTCCTACGAGCAGTACTTC | CASSPYLNSYEQYF
TRBJ2-5 | 14 | TRBD2 | TRBV5-6 | once | TGTGCCAGCAGCTTGGGCGGGGGCCAAGAGACCCAGTACTTC | CASSLGGGQETQYF
TRBJ2-5 | 13 | NA | TRBV6-5 | NA | TGTGCCAGCAGAGGTGGAATGGGGGTGGCCCAGTACTTC | CASRGGMGVAQYF
TRBJ1-2 | 14 | NA | TRBV3-1/TRBV3-2 | NA | TGTGCCAGCAGCCAAGCCCCAAATAACTATGGCTACACCTTC | CASSQAPNNYGYTF
TRBJ2-7 | 13 | TRBD1 | TRBV7-9 | NA | TGTGCCAGCAGAGCCGGGACAGCCTACGAGCAGTACTTC | CASRAGTAYEQYF
TRBJ1-2 | 18 | TRBD1 | TRBV4-1 | NA | TGCGCCAGCAGCCAAGAATCGGGGACAGACAACCTTAACTATGGCTACACCTTC | CASSQESGTDNLNYGYTF
TRBJ2-3 | 13 | NA | TRBV11-1 | NA | TGTGCCAGCAGCTTTTCAGAGTCAGATACGCAGTATTTT | CASSFSESDTQYF
TRBJ2-3 | 13 | NA | TRBV10-1 | NA | TGCGCCAGCCTGGAAGGGATTGATGGTACGCAGTATTTT | CASLEGIDGTQYF
TRBJ1-1 | 13 | NA | TRBV5-6 | NA | TGTGCCAGCAGCTTGGCTGGGTACCCTGAAGCTTTCTTT | CASSLAGYPEAFF
TRBJ1-1 | 14 | NA | TRBV5-1 | NA | TGCGCCAGCAGCCAATTGGGAGGGGGGACTGAAGCTTTCTTT | CASSQLGGGTEAFF
TRBJ2-7 | 17 | TRBD1 | TRBV11-2 | few | TGTGCCAGCAGCTCCATCCGCAAGGACAGGGTCTCCTACGAGCAGTACTTC | CASSSIRKDRVSYEQYF
TRBJ2-1 | 13 | NA | TRBV5-1 | NA | TGCGCCAGCAGCTTGGGACTCAACAATGAGCAGTTCTTC | CASSLGLNNEQFF
TRBJ2-5 | 11 | NA | TRBV29-1 | NA | TGCAGCTGGACCTACCAAGAGACCCAGTACTTC | CSWTYQETQYF
TRBJ2-5 | 14 | TRBD2 | TRBV10-3 | NA | TGTGCCATCAGTGAGTCTACTAGCGAAGAGACCCAGTACTTC | CAISESTSEETQYF
TRBJ1-2 | 14 | NA | TRBV7-8 | NA | TGTGCCAGCAGCTTAAAGGCAGCTAACTATGGCTACACCTTC | CASSLKAANYGYTF
TRBJ1-2 | 14 | NA | TRBV11-2 | NA | TGTGCCAGCAGCTCGGACAGATCTAACTATGGCTACACCTTC | CASSSDRSNYGYTF
TRBJ1-5 | 15 | NA | TRBV7-2 | NA | TGTGCCAGCAGCTTAGAGCAGGGAGGAAATCAGCCCCAGCATTTT | CASSLEQGGNQPQHF
TRBJ1-3 | 18 | TRBD1 | TRBV5-5 | once | TGTGCCACCACTCGCACCCCCGGGACAGGGGGATCTGGAAACACCATATATTTT | CATTRTPGTGGSGNTIYF